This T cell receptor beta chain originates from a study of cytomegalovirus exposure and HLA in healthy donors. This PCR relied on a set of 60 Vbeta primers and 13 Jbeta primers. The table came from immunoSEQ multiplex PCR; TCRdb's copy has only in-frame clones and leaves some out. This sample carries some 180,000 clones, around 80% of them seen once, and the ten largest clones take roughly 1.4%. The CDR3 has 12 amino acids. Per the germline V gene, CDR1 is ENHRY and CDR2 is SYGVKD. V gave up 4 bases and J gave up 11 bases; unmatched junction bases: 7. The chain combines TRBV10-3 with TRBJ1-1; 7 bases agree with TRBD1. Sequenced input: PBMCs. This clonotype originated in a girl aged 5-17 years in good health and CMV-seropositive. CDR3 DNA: TGTGCCATCAGTGGAGGGACAGTAGCCGCTTTCTTT. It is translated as CAISGGTVAAFF.